This T cell receptor (beta chain) was captured in a study of regulatory T cells. Findings and caveats of the study: Hydrophobic residues at CDR3 positions 6 and 7 were enriched in conventional CD4+ T cells of CD3G-deficient patients. Skewed V and J usage and few unique V-J pairs marked patient repertoires, most in Tregs.

Details on this clone: Its antigen is unknown.

Per the germline V gene, CDR1 is MNHNS and CDR2 is SASEGT. This CDR3 has 13 amino acids. With 7 bases clipped from V and 1 base from J, the junction kept 3 bases outside the gene matches. Every patient with CD3G deficiency had evidence of autoimmunity. Regulatory (CD25-high CD127-low) and conventional (CD25-low CD127-high) CD4+ T cells were sorted separately. Primers: 52 TRBV forward and 13 TRBJ reverse. This table comes from immunoSEQ multiplex PCR, and its TCRdb copy is limited to in-frame clones, with some not included. Here the sample spans some 31,000 clones, roughly 92% being singletons. This receptor was obtained from a child under 10 years old with CD3G deficiency. The sample taken for sequencing was conventional CD4+ T cells sorted from blood. The rearrangement uses TRBV6-1 and TRBJ2-7, with 8 positions matching TRBD1. The CDR3 sequence is CASTRQGSYEQYF. DNA of the CDR3: TGTGCCAGCACCCGACAGGGGTCCTACGAGCAGTACTTC.